Detailed here is one T cell receptor beta chain. The antigen remains undetermined. Naive-designated CD8 cells lacked CD45RO, were positively enriched for CCR7, and omitted terminally differentiated effector memory CD45RA+ cells. The donors were all Caucasian adults (living in Nashville, Tennessee). This record comes from a study of shared clonotypes between healthy human individuals. The study's findings and limits: Relative to their counterparts shared across all four donors, non-shared clonotypes exhibited diminished generation probabilities. Apart from blood, nothing was sampled; tissue repertoires likely differ.

The V gene end was trimmed by 5 bases and the J gene end by 6 bases; junction bases not matched to a gene: 6. In germline, CDR1 is SGHVS, CDR2 FQNEAQ. The CDR3 totals 16 residues. Libraries were prepared by immunoSEQ multiplex PCR; TCRdb keeps only in-frame clonotypes and omits some of them. Here the sample spans over 2,000,000 clones, about 94% being singletons. Sequenced sample: naive CD8+ T cells from PBMCs. The rearrangement links TRBV7-8 to TRBJ2-2; 13 positions match TRBD2. The receptor's source is a man aged 18 to 29 in good health. Some clones in this sample may be carry-over from other donors' samples. CDR3 residues: CASSHGLAGVPGELFF. CDR3 nucleotide sequence: TGTGCCAGCAGCCACGGACTAGCGGGAGTTCCCGGGGAGCTGTTTTTT. Filled out from reference TRBV7-8 and TRBJ2-2, the complete variable domain reads GAGVSQSPRYKVAKRGQDVALRCDPISGHVSLFWYQQALGQGPEFLTYFQNEAQLDKSGLPSDRFFAERPEGSVSTLKIQRTQQEDSAVYLCASSHGLAGVPGELFFGEGSRLTVL.